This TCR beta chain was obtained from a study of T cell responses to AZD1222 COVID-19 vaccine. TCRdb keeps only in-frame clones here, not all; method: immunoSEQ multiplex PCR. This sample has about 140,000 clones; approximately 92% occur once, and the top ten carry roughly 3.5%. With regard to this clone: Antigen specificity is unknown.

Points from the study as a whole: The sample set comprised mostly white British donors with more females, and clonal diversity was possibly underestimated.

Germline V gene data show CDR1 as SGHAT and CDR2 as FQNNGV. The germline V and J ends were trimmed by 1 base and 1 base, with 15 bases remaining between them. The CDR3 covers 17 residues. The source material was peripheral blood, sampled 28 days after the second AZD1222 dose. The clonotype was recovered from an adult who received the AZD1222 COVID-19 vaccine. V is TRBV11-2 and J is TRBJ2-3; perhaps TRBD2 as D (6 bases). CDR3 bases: TGTGCCAGCAGCTTAGTCAAAAGTGGGGAGGGCACAGATACGCAGTATTTT. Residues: CASSLVKSGEGTDTQYF.